Below, one TCR beta chain is given with its context. The protocol was immunoSEQ multiplex PCR, while the TCRdb copy is restricted to in-frame clones and leaves out a portion. The repertoire holds about 200,000 clones, with 89% as singletons. This sample is drawn from a study of blood T cell repertoires in COVID-19. CDR3 size: 15 residues. Unmatched junction bases numbered 7, after V lost 3 bases and J lost 3 bases. CDR1 and CDR2 (germline): LGHNA, YNFKEQ. Sample: peripheral blood. The J gene is TRBJ2-5, the V gene TRBV4-2, with 7 bases matching TRBD1. The clonotype comes from a middle-aged woman with acute or convalescent COVID-19. The CDR3 DNA is TGTGCCAGCAGCCAGACGACAGGGATGGAAGAGACCCAGTACTTC. It translates to CASSQTTGMEETQYF.